These 17 T cell receptor beta chains came from one sample sequenced in a study of shared clonotypes between healthy human individuals. CD45RO-negative CD8 cells positively selected for CCR7 made up the naive population, which excluded terminally differentiated effector memory CD45RA+ cells. TCRdb's table, derived via immunoSEQ multiplex PCR, lists solely in-frame clones and lacks some. The table records approximately 740,000 clones, over 90% of them present only once. The sample consisted of naive CD8+ T cells sorted from blood. These receptors were taken from a man aged 25 to 40 in good health.

The J gene is TRBJ1-5, the V gene TRBV6-6; TRBD1 is a possible D gene (6 bases). Trimming removed 5 bases from V and 2 bases from J, with 13 bases in between. There are 15 residues in the CDR3. CDR1 and CDR2 (germline): MNHNY, SVGAGI (reference sequence). CDR3 nucleotide sequence: TGTGCCAGCAGTGATACAGGGTCGGGCAATCAGCCCCAGCATTTT. This codes for CASSDTGSGNQPQHF.

There are a few counts of this clone. This chain connects TRBV2 to TRBJ2-5; 10 bases are a match to TRBD1. V lost 10 bases, J lost 4 bases, and 6 bases stayed unmatched. Per germline, CDR1 SNHLY and CDR2 FYNNEI. CDR3 size: 13 residues. The CDR3, as DNA: TGTGCCACCCCCGGGACAGGGGTAGAGACCCAGTACTTC. Translation: CATPGTGVETQYF.

This chain links TRBV2 with TRBJ2-6, with TRBD1 matching 8 bases. J lost 4 bases, V lost 7 bases, and 12 bases had no gene match. Per germline, CDR1 SNHLY and CDR2 FYNNEI. The CDR3 spans 17 residues. The CDR3 nucleotides are TGTGCCAGCAAAGACGACAGGGGAATAGGCGGGGCCAACGTCCTGACTTTC. This codes for CASKDDRGIGGANVLTF.

The chain employs TRBV27 and TRBJ1-2, with D uncertain. The V gene lost 5 bases and the J gene lost 4 bases, with 11 bases spanning the gap. This CDR3 is 13 amino acids long. CDR1 is MNHEY, CDR2 SMNVEV, per germline (reference sequence). The CDR3 loop reads CASSLRPAYGYTF. DNA of the CDR3: TGTGCCAGCAGTCTCCGGCCAGCCTATGGCTACACCTTC.

About this clone itself: At the DNA level, this CDR3 is encoded by other sequences in the same sample as well. This rearrangement joins TRBV4-1 to TRBJ2-7; the match to TRBD2 covers 9 bases. J lost 1 base, V lost 2 bases, and 0 bases had no gene match. The CDR3 is made up of 14 amino acids. The germline gives CDR1 MGHRA, CDR2 YSYEKL. The CDR3 spells CASSQTSGSYEQYF. The CDR3, as DNA: TGCGCCAGCAGCCAAACTAGCGGGTCCTACGAGCAGTACTTC.

This clone appeared once. The chain has TRBV5-1 and TRBJ2-1; the D call may be TRBD1 or TRBD2 (5 bases each). The CDR3 length is 17 residues. Germline V gives CDR1 SGHRS, CDR2 YFSETQ. The V end was cut by 4 bases, the J end by 2 bases, with 19 bases between. The CDR3 DNA reads TGCGCCAGCAGCATGGGGGACCACGCGATGGCCTACAATGAGCAGTTCTTC. Protein: CASSMGDHAMAYNEQFF. Combining the CDR3 with reference TRBV5-1 and TRBJ2-1 gives the whole variable domain KAGVTQTPRYLIKTRGQQVTLSCSPISGHRSVSWYQQTPGQGLQFLFEYFSETQRNKGNFPGRFSGRQFSNSRSEMNVSTLELGDSALYLCASSMGDHAMAYNEQFFGPGTRLTVL.

This chain connects TRBV27 to TRBJ2-7; unclear D gene. The CDR3 runs to 14 residues. Trimming took off 10 bases at V and 6 bases at J, with 22 bases between the two ends. The germline V gene has CDR1 MNHEY and CDR2 SMNVEV (reference sequence). DNA of the CDR3: TGTGCCACCGACGACGGGCGATTCCCCCTCGAGCAGTACTTC. Its protein is CATDDGRFPLEQYF.

This chain uses TRBV5-1 with TRBJ2-7, with TRBD1 matching 7 bases. This CDR3 comprises 14 residues. Germline loops: CDR1 SGHRS, CDR2 YFSETQ. With 5 bases clipped from V and 7 bases from J, the junction kept 12 bases outside the gene matches. The CDR3 DNA follows: TGCGCCAGCAGACTCCGGAAAGGGGGCGGAGAGCAGTACTTC. Protein sequence: CASRLRKGGGEQYF.

This clone was seen more than once but under ten times. The V and J genes are TRBV19 and TRBJ1-1; the D gene is possibly TRBD1 (5 bases). The germline CDR1 and CDR2 sequences are LNHDA and SQIVND (reference sequence). There are 13 residues in the CDR3. V was shortened by 5 bases and J by 1 base, with 8 bases between the two germline ends. DNA for the CDR3: TGTGCCAGTAGTCTGGGACCGAACACTGAAGCTTTCTTT. This gives the protein CASSLGPNTEAFF.

This clone was counted a single time. V is TRBV2 and J is TRBJ2-5; maybe TRBD1 (6 bases). Germline V gives CDR1 SNHLY, CDR2 FYNNEI. The germline V and J ends were trimmed by 5 bases and 10 bases, with 8 bases remaining between them. The CDR3 totals 10 residues. The CDR3 nucleotides read TGTGCCAGCAGTAACAGGGTCCAGTACTTC. Amino acid sequence: CASSNRVQYF.

The chain has TRBV7-6 and TRBJ2-1, with 7 bases aligning to TRBD1. The CDR3 covers 15 residues. From germline, CDR1 is SGHVS and CDR2 FNYEAQ. J lost 4 bases, V lost 6 bases, and 9 bases had no gene match. The CDR3 DNA reads as TGTGCCAGCAGTTCGGAAAGGGGGCGATACAATGAGCAGTTCTTC. Translating it yields CASSSERGRYNEQFF. Using reference TRBV7-6 and TRBJ2-1 for the parts outside the CDR3, the full variable domain is GAGVSQSPRYKVTKRGQDVALRCDPISGHVSLYWYRQALGQGPEFLTYFNYEAQQDKSGLPNDRFSAERPEGSISTLTIQRTEQRDSAMYRCASSSERGRYNEQFFGPGTRLTVL.

This chain joins TRBV11-2 and TRBJ2-1, with D unclear. The germline V and J ends were trimmed by 2 bases and 8 bases, with 10 bases remaining between them. The CDR3 sequence is 13 residues long. The germline CDR1 and CDR2 sequences are SGHAT and FQNNGV. The CDR3 here is CASSLIYGYEQFF. The DNA of the CDR3 is TGTGCCAGCAGCTTAATATACGGGTATGAGCAGTTCTTC. Looking up the rest from reference TRBV11-2 and TRBJ2-1 gives the full variable domain: EAGVAQSPRYKIIEKRQSVAFWCNPISGHATLYWYQQILGQGPKLLIQFQNNGVVDDSQLPKDRFSAERLKGVDSTLKIQPAKLEDSAVYLCASSLIYGYEQFFGPGTRLTVL.

The V call is TRBV27, the J call TRBJ1-2; D possibly corresponds to TRBD1 (5 bases). CDR1 is MNHEY, CDR2 SMNVEV, per germline (reference sequence). This CDR3 comprises 16 residues. V gave up 6 bases and J gave up 5 bases, with 22 bases separating them. The CDR3 nucleotides read TGTGCCAGCAGCGAAAAATGGCGGGGGATGGAATATGGCTACACCTTC. This sequence encodes CASSEKWRGMEYGYTF.

The V gene is TRBV15, the J gene TRBJ1-1, with D possibly being TRBD1 (5 bases). This CDR3 has 16 amino acids. Germline CDR1 is LNHNV and CDR2 is YYDKDF (reference sequence). Trimming left V 0 bases short and J 4 bases short, with 15 bases between. The CDR3 sequence is CATSRESPGVGTEAFF. DNA for the CDR3: TGTGCCACCAGCAGAGAGAGCCCGGGGGTTGGCACTGAAGCTTTCTTT.

This clone appeared a single time. The CDR3 sequence: CASSVGERGIYGYTF. CDR3 coding DNA: TGTGCCAGCAGCGTAGGAGAGCGGGGGATTTATGGCTACACCTTC. The chain employs TRBV9 and TRBJ1-2, with D tentatively TRBD1 (5 bases). Per the germline V gene, CDR1 is SGDLS and CDR2 is YYNGEE. Trimming stripped 0 bases from V and 5 bases from J, with 14 bases between. The CDR3 has 15 residues.

This chain links TRBV6-4 with TRBJ2-2; no firm D call. Germline V gene data show CDR1 as MRHNA and CDR2 as SNTAGT. V was pared by 3 bases and J by 6 bases, with 5 bases between. The CDR3 is 12 amino acids. CDR3 in amino acids: CASSDDSGELFF. The CDR3 coding sequence is TGTGCCAGCAGTGATGATTCCGGGGAGCTGTTTTTT.

This rearrangement joins TRBV7-9 to TRBJ2-1, with D perhaps TRBD2 (6 bases). Trimming took off 3 bases at V and 6 bases at J, with 12 bases between the two ends. The CDR3 length is 14 residues. CDR1 is SEHNR and CDR2 is FQNEAQ in the germline V gene (reference sequence). DNA of the CDR3: TGTGCCAGCAGCTTTGGCAGGGAGGTCAATGAGCAGTTCTTC. This sequence encodes CASSFGREVNEQFF.